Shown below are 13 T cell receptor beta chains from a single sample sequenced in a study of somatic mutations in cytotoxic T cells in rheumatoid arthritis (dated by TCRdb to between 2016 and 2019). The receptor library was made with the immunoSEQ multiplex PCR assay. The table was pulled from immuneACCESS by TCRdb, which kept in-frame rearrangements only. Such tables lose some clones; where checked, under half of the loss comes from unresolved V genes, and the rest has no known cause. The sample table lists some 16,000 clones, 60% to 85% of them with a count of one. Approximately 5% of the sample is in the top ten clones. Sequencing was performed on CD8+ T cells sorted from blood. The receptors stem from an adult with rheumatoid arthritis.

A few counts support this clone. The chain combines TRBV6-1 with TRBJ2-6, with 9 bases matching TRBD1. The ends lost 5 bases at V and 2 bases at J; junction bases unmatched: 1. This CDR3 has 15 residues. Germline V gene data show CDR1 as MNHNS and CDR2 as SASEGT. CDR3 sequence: CASSTGGTGANVLTF. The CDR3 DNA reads TGTGCCAGCAGTACAGGGGGCACTGGGGCCAACGTCCTGACTTTC.

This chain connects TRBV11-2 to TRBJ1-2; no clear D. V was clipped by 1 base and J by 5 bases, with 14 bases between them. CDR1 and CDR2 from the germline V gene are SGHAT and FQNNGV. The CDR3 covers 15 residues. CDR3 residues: CASSLVPSAPYGYTF. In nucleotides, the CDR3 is TGTGCCAGCAGCTTAGTTCCGTCGGCACCGTATGGCTACACCTTC. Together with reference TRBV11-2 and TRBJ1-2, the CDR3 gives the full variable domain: EAGVAQSPRYKIIEKRQSVAFWCNPISGHATLYWYQQILGQGPKLLIQFQNNGVVDDSQLPKDRFSAERLKGVDSTLKIQPAKLEDSAVYLCASSLVPSAPYGYTFGSGTRLTVV.

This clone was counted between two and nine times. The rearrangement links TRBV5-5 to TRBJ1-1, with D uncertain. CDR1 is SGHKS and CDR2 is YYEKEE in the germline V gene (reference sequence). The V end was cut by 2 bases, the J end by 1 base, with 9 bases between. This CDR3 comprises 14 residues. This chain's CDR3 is CASSLRLANTEAFF. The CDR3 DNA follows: TGTGCCAGCAGCTTAAGACTAGCGAACACTGAAGCTTTCTTT.

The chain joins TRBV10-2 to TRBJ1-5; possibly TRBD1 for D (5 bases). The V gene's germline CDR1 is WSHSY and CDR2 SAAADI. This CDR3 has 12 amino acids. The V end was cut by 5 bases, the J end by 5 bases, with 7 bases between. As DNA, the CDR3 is TGCGCCAGCAGTTTGGGGGATCAGCCCCAGCATTTT. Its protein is CASSLGDQPQHF.

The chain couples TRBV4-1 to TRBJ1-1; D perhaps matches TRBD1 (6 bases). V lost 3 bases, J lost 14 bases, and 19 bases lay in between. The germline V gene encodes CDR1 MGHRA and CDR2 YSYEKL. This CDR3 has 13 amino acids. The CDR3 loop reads CASSQIGRRGSFF. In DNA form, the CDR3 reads TGCGCCAGCAGCCAGATAGGCCGCAGGGGATCCTTCTTT.

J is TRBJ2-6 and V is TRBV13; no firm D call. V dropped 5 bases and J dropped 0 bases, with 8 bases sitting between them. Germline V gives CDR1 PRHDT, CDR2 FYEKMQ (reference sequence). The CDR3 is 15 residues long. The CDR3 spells CASSQIYSGANVLTF. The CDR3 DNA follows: TGTGCCAGCAGCCAAATTTACTCTGGGGCCAACGTCCTGACTTTC.

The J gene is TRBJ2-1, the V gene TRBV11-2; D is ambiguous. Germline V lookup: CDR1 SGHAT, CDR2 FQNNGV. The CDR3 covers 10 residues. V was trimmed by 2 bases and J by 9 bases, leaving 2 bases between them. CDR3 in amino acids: CASSLREQFF. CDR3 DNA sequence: TGTGCCAGCAGCTTACGTGAGCAGTTCTTC.

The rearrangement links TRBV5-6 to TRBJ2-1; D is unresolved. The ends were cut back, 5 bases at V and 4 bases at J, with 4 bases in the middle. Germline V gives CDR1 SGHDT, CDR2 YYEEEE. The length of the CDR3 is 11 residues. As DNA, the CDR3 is TGTGCCAGCAGTCTTTACAATGAGCAGTTCTTC. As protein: CASSLYNEQFF.

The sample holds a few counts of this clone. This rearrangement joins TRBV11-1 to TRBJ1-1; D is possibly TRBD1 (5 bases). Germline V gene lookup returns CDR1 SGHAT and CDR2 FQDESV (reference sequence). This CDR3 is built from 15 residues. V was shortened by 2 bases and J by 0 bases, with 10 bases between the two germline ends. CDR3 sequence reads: CASSLRGPMNTEAFF. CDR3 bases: TGTGCCAGCAGCTTAAGGGGTCCCATGAACACTGAAGCTTTCTTT.

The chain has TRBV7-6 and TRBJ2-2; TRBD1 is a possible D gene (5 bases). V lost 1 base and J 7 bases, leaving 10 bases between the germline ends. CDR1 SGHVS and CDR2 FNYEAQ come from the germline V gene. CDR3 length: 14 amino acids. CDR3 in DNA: TGTGCCAGCAGCTTAGAAGTGGGGCTCGGGGAGCTGTTTTTT. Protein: CASSLEVGLGELFF.

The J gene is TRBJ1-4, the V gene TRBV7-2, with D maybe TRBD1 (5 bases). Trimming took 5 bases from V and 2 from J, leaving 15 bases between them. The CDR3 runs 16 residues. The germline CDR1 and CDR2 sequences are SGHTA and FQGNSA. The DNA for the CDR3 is TGTGCCAGCAGCGGTCGGGGGGGAGGGACTAATGAAAAACTGTTTTTT. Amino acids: CASSGRGGGTNEKLFF. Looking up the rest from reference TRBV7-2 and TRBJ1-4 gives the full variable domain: GAGVSQSPSNKVTEKGKDVELRCDPISGHTALYWYRQSLGQGLEFLIYFQGNSAPDKSGLPSDRFSAERTGGSVSTLTIQRTQQEDSAVYLCASSGRGGGTNEKLFFGSGTQLSVL.

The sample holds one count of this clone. CDR3 nucleotide sequence: TGTGCCAGCAGTGAAGTCGGTCGGGTCCCTGAAGCTTTCTTT. Translated, it gives CASSEVGRVPEAFF. The rearrangement uses TRBV6-1 and TRBJ1-1; D is undetermined. Trimming took 1 base from V and 6 from J, leaving 12 bases between them. The V gene's germline CDR1 is MNHNS and CDR2 SASEGT. There are 14 residues in the CDR3.

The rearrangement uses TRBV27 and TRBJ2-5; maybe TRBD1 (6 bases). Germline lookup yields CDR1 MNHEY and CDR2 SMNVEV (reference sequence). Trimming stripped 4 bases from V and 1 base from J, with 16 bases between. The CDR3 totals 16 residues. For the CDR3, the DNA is TGTGCCAGCAGTTCCTACTTCTTGGGGGCCCAAGAGACCCAGTACTTC. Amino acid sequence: CASSSYFLGAQETQYF.